The sequence of this T cell receptor (beta chain) was determined in a study of T cell repertoires and Cas9 in healthy adults. Study at large: CD4 and CD8 compartments: SpCas9-reactive T cells profiled for potency, cytotoxicity, lineage.

Only in-frame clones appear in the TCRdb table, and some are missing; sequencing was by immunoSEQ multiplex PCR. This sample has more than 13,000 clones; 75% to 90% occur once, and the top ten carry over 2%. Germline CDR1 MDHEN, CDR2 SYDVKM. The V gene end was trimmed by 5 bases and the J gene end by 0 bases; junction bases not matched to a gene: 4. The CDR3 is 15 residues long. The source is a human donor in good health. The V call is TRBV28, the J call TRBJ1-5; 7 bases line up with TRBD1. The sequenced material came from Tregs (CD4+, CD25+, CD127-, CD137-, CD154-) from PBMCs; culture status not recorded. DNA for the CDR3: TGTGCCAGCAGTAGGGGGACAGTTAGCAATCAGCCCCAGCATTTT. It yields the protein CASSRGTVSNQPQHF.